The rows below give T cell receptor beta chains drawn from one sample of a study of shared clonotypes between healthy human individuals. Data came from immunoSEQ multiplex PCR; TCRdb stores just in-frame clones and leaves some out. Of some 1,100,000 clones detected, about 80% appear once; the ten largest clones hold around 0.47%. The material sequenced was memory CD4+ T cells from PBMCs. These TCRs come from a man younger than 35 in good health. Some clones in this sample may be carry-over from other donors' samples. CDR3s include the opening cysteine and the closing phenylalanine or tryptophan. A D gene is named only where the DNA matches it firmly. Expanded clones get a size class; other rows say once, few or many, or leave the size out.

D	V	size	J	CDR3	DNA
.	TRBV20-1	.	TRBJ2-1	CSASPENEQFF	TGCAGTGCTAGTCCGGAGAATGAGCAGTTCTTC
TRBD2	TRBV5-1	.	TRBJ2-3	CASSLAGGRAADTQYF	TGCGCCAGCAGCTTGGCAGGCGGGAGGGCCGCAGATACGCAGTATTTT
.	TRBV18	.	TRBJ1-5	CASSPSRTGNQPQHF	TGTGCCAGCTCACCAAGTCGGACGGGCAATCAGCCCCAGCATTTT
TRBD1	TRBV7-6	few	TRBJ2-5	CASSSWTGGGETQYF	TGTGCCAGCAGCTCGTGGACAGGGGGAGGCGAGACCCAGTACTTC
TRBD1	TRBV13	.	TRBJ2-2	CASSLAGQGVYANTGELFF	TGTGCCAGCAGCTTAGCTGGACAGGGCGTGTACGCGAACACCGGGGAGCTGTTTTTT
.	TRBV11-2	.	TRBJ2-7	CASSLPKHRGLLLYEQYF	TGTGCCAGCAGCTTACCGAAACATCGCGGACTGCTACTCTACGAGCAGTACTTC
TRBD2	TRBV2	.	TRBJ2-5	CASTPSGQETQYF	TGTGCCAGCACCCCTAGCGGCCAAGAGACCCAGTACTTC
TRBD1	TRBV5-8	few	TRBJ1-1	CASSFNDRDTEAFF	TGTGCCAGCAGCTTCAATGACAGGGACACTGAAGCTTTCTTT
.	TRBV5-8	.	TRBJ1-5	CASSKDGYSNQPQHF	TGTGCCAGCAGCAAAGATGGGTATAGCAATCAGCCCCAGCATTTT
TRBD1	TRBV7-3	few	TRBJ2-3	CASSAQTGTTQYF	TGTGCCAGCAGCGCCCAGACAGGGACTACGCAGTATTTT
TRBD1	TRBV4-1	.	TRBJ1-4	CASSQPGQVPGLFF	TGCGCCAGCAGCCAGCCGGGACAGGTCCCAGGGCTGTTTTTT
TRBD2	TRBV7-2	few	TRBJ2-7	CASSRPPGYGTSDYEQYF	TGTGCCAGCAGCAGACCCCCGGGCTATGGGACTAGCGACTACGAGCAGTACTTC
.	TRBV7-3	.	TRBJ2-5	CASSLRRQETQYF	TGTGCCAGCAGCTTAAGGCGGCAAGAGACCCAGTACTTC
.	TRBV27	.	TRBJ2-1	CASSVEIGNEQFF	TGTGCCAGCAGTGTGGAGATTGGCAATGAGCAGTTCTTC
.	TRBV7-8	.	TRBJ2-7	CASSSTGASYEQYF	TGTGCCAGCAGCTCAACCGGGGCGTCCTACGAGCAGTACTTC
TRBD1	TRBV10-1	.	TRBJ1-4	CASSTGGRTNEKLFF	TGCGCCAGCAGTACAGGGGGCAGAACTAATGAAAAACTGTTTTTT
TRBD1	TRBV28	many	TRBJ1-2	CASTTGTAIFYGYTF	TGTGCCAGCACCACCGGGACAGCTATTTTCTATGGCTACACCTTC
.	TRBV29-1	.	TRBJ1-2	CSVAEDKRRYYGYTF	TGCAGCGTTGCTGAGGACAAGAGACGGTACTATGGCTACACCTTC
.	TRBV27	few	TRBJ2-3	CASSLGARGPTTDTQYF	TGTGCCAGCAGTTTGGGGGCTAGGGGTCCCACCACAGATACGCAGTATTTT
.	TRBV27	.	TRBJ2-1	CASRITPGIYNEQFF	TGTGCCAGCAGGATCACTCCCGGAATTTACAATGAGCAGTTCTTC
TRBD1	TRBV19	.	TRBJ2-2	CASRHRGPGELFF	TGTGCCAGTAGGCACAGGGGACCCGGGGAGCTGTTTTTT
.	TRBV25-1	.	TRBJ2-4	CASSELAGDIQYF	TGTGCCAGCAGTGAATTGGCAGGGGACATTCAGTACTTC
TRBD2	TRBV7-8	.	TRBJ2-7	CASSGRTSGKEEQYF	TGTGCCAGCAGCGGCAGGACTAGCGGGAAGGAGGAGCAGTACTTC
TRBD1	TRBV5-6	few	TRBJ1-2	CASSLQGARGYTF	TGTGCCAGCAGCTTACAGGGGGCCAGGGGCTACACCTTC
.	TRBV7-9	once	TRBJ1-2	CASSSSARGYTF	TGTGCCAGCAGCTCCTCTGCCCGCGGCTACACCTTC
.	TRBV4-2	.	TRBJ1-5	CASSPRQTGGQPQHF	TGTGCCAGCAGCCCTCGACAGACGGGGGGACAGCCCCAGCATTTT
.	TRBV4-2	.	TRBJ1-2	CASRDSVMLGGYTF	TGTGCCAGCAGGGACAGTGTCATGTTGGGCGGCTACACCTTC
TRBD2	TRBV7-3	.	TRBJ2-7	CASSQPGLAPHEQYF	TGTGCCAGCAGCCAACCGGGACTAGCGCCCCACGAGCAGTACTTC
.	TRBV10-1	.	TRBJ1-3	CASSGNWAQPGNTIYF	TGCGCCAGCAGTGGGAACTGGGCGCAACCTGGAAACACCATATATTTT
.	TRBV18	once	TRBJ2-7	CASSPSNGSYEQYF	TGTGCCAGCTCACCATCGAACGGGTCCTACGAGCAGTACTTC
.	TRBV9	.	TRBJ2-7	CASSRDRLGEQYF	TGTGCCAGCAGCCGGGACCGATTGGGTGAGCAGTACTTC
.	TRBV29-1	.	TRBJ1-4	CSVMTDTTNEKLFF	TGCAGCGTGATGACAGACACAACTAATGAAAAACTGTTTTTT
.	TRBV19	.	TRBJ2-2	CASKLQDTGELFF	TGTGCCAGTAAGCTTCAGGACACCGGGGAGCTGTTTTTT
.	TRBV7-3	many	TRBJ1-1	CASSIGRGNTEAFF	TGTGCCAGCAGCATCGGCAGGGGGAACACTGAAGCTTTCTTT
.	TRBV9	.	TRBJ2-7	CASSVRPFSYEQYF	TGTGCCAGCAGCGTACGACCCTTCTCCTACGAGCAGTACTTC
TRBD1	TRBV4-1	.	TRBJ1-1	CASSRDRGSTEAFF	TGCGCCAGCAGCCGGGACAGGGGGAGCACTGAAGCTTTCTTT
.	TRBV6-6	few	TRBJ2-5	CASSYSGGTEETQYF	TGTGCCAGCAGTTACTCCGGCGGGACCGAAGAGACCCAGTACTTC
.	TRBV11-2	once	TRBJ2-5	CASSLDLRIETQYF	TGTGCCAGCAGCTTGGACCTGCGAATAGAGACCCAGTACTTC
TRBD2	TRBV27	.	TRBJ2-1	CASRGLAGGLMNEQFF	TGTGCCAGCAGGGGACTAGCGGGAGGCCTTATGAATGAGCAGTTCTTC
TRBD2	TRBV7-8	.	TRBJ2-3	CASSQLALYTDTQYF	TGTGCCAGCAGCCAACTAGCGCTCTACACAGATACGCAGTATTTT
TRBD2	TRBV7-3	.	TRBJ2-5	CASSLGTSGQETQYF	TGTGCCAGCAGCCTCGGGACTAGTGGCCAAGAGACCCAGTACTTC
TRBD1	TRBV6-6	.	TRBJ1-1	CASSYSSTGRTEAFF	TGTGCCAGCAGTTATTCGTCGACAGGGCGGACTGAAGCTTTCTTT
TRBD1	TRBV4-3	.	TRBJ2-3	CASSPGQGSDTQYF	TGCGCCAGCAGCCCCGGACAGGGTTCAGATACGCAGTATTTT
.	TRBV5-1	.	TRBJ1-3	CASSLGQTTSGNTIYF	TGCGCCAGCAGCTTGGGTCAAACTACCTCTGGAAACACCATATATTTT
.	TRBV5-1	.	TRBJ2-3	CASSLVTSGDTDTQYF	TGCGCCAGCAGCTTGGTTACTAGTGGAGACACAGATACGCAGTATTTT
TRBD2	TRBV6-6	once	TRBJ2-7	CASSRGGRFSYEQYF	TGTGCCAGCAGTAGGGGAGGGCGGTTCTCCTACGAGCAGTACTTC
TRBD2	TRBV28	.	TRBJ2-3	CASVPAGDLEDTQYF	TGTGCCAGCGTACCAGCGGGAGATTTAGAAGATACGCAGTATTTT
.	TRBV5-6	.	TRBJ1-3	CASGQRQDLSGNTIYF	TGTGCCAGCGGACAACGACAGGACCTCTCTGGAAACACCATATATTTT
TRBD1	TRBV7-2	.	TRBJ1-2	CASSLGTGRGYTF	TGTGCCAGCAGCTTAGGGACAGGGCGTGGCTACACCTTC
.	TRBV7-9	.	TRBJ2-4	CASSFGGAKNIQYF	TGTGCCAGCAGCTTCGGAGGGGCTAAAAACATTCAGTACTTC
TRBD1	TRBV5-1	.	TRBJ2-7	CASSLVDRNSYEQYF	TGCGCCAGCAGCTTAGTGGACAGGAACTCCTACGAGCAGTACTTC
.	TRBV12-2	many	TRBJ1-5	CASRRTAPGSNQPQHF	TGTGCAAGTCGCCGGACAGCCCCCGGGAGCAATCAGCCCCAGCATTTT
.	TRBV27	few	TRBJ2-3	CASTRGPRQYF	TGTGCCAGCACCCGCGGGCCGAGGCAGTATTTT